This TCR beta chain was profiled in a study of neurological immune-mediated disorders. Time point meaning: longitudinal time-point 2. By frequency in the sample, this clonotype is medium-sized. Synthesis of cDNA was performed by 5'RACE using 10-nucleotide random UMIs. Every sequencing run produced over 170 million TCR-beta sequences that came from 15-18 subjects. One entry per CDR3 protein, called by TCRdb with MiXCR from the 5' RACE reads. Of roughly 34,000 distinct CDR3 sequences in the sample, about 13% were seen once. V lost 5 bases, J lost 1 base, and 5 bases stayed unmatched. The CDR3 is 15 residues long. CDR1 is MNHEY, CDR2 SVGEGT, per germline.

The origin of this receptor is a woman between 35 and 50 years old in good health. This chain connects TRBV6-2 or TRBV6-3 to TRBJ1-5, with 7 bases that match TRBD1. The source material was PBMCs. CDR3 DNA sequence: TGTGCCAGCAGTAAGTCAGGGGGGAGCAATCAGCCCCAGCATTTT. Its translation is CASSKSGGSNQPQHF.